This T cell receptor (beta chain) was retrieved from a study of shared clonotypes between healthy human individuals. Notes on the study in general: It was observed that 5% to 6.5% of naive CD4 clonotypes were shared across several donors. Rarefaction exposed incomplete sorted-subset sequencing despite large depth.

Trimming removed 5 bases at V and 7 bases at J, with 15 bases between. Looked up from germline, CDR1 is MNHEY and CDR2 is SMNVEV (reference sequence). This CDR3 has 14 residues. Concerning this clone itself: What it binds is not known.

Researchers divided each subset's genomic DNA evenly across several immunoSEQ plates. Sequencing used immunoSEQ multiplex PCR; TCRdb keeps in-frame clones, though not all of them. The sample records millions of clones, 93% being singletons. The naive CD8 fraction comprised CD45RO-negative cells positively selected for CCR7 and excluded terminally differentiated effector memory CD45RA+ cells. The receptor's source is a man younger than 35 in good health. Some clones in this sample may be carry-over from other donors' samples. The chain employs TRBV27 and TRBJ2-1, with a possible D match to TRBD2 (5 bases). Sample: naive CD8+ T cells from PBMCs. CDR3 amino acids: CASSLSARGNEQFF. The CDR3 DNA reads TGTGCCAGCAGTCTTAGCGCCCGAGGTAATGAGCAGTTCTTC.